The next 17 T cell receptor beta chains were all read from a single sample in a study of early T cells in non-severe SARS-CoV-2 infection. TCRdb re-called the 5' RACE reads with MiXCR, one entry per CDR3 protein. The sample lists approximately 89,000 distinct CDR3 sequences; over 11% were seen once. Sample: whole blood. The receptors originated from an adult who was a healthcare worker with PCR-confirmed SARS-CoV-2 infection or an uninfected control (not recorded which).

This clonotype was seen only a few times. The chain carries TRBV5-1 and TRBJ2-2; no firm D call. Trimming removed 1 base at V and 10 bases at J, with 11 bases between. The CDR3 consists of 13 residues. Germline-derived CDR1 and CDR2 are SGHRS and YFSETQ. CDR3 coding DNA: TGCGCCAGCAGCTTGTTGCACCAGGCGGAGCTGTTTTTT. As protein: CASSLLHQAELFF.

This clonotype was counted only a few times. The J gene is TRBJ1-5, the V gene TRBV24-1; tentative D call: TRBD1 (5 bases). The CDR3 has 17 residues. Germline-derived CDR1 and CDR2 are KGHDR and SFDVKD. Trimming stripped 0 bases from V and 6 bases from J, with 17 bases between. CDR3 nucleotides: TGTGCCACCAGTGATTTGCGGGGGGGATTAGGCGTTCAGCCCCAGCATTTT. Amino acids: CATSDLRGGLGVQPQHF.

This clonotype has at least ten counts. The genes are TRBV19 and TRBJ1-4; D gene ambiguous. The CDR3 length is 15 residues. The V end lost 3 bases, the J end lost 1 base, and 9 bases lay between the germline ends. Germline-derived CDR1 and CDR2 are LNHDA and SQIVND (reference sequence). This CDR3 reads CASSIAGVTNEKLFF. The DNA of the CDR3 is TGTGCCAGTAGTATCGCCGGTGTAACTAATGAAAAACTGTTTTTT. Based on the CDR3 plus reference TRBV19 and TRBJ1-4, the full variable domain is DGGITQSPKYLFRKEGQNVTLSCEQNLNHDAMYWYRQDPGQGLRLIYYSQIVNDFQKGDIAEGYSVSREKKESFPLTVTSAQKNPTAFYLCASSIAGVTNEKLFFGSGTQLSVL.

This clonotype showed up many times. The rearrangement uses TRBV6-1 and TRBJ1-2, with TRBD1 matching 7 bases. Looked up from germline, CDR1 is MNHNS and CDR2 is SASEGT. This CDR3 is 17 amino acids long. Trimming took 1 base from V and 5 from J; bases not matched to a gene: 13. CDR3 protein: CASSEGPGDSPSYGYTF. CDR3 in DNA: TGTGCCAGCAGTGAAGGGCCGGGGGACAGTCCCTCTTATGGCTACACCTTC.

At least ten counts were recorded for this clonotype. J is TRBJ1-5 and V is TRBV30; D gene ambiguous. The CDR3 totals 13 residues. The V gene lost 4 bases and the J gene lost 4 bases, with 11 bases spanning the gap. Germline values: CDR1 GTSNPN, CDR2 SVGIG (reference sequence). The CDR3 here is CAWNHGSNQPQHF. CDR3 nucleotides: TGTGCCTGGAACCACGGCTCGAATCAGCCCCAGCATTTT. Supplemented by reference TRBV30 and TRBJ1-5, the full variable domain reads SQTIHQWPATLVQPVGSPLSLECTVEGTSNPNLYWYRQAAGRGLQLLFYSVGIGQISSEVPQNLSASRPQDRQFILSSKKLLLSDSGFYLCAWNHGSNQPQHFGDGTRLSIL.

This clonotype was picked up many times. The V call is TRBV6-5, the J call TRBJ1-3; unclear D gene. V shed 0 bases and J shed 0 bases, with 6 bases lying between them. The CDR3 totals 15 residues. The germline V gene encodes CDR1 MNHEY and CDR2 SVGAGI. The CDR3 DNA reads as TGTGCCAGCAGTTACTCGGCCACCTCTGGAAACACCATATATTTT. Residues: CASSYSATSGNTIYF.

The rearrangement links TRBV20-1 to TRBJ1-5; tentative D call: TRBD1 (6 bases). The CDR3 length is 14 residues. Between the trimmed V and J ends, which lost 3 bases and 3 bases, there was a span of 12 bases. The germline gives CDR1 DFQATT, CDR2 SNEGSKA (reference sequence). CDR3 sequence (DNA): TGCAGTGCTAGTGAACAGGGATCCAATCAGCCCCAGCATTTT. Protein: CSASEQGSNQPQHF.

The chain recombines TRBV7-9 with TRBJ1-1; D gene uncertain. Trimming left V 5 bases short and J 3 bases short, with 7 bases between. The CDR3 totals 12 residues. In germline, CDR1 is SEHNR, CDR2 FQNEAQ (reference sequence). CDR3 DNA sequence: TGTGCCAGCAGCCCTTCCGACACTGAAGCTTTCTTT. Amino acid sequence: CASSPSDTEAFF.

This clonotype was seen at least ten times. The DNA of the CDR3 is TGTGCCAGCAGTTTCATACAGGGGCCCACTGAAGCTTTCTTT. Encoded protein: CASSFIQGPTEAFF. This chain links TRBV12-3 or TRBV12-4 with TRBJ1-1; 7 bases line up with TRBD1. The CDR3 extends over 14 amino acids. V lost 3 bases, J lost 4 bases, and 5 bases stayed unmatched.

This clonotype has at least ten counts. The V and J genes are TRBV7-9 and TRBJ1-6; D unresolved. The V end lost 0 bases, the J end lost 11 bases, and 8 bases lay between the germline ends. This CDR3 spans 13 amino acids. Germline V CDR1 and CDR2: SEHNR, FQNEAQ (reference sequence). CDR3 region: CASSLATLAPLHF. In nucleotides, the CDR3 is TGTGCCAGCAGCTTAGCGACTCTGGCACCCCTCCACTTT.

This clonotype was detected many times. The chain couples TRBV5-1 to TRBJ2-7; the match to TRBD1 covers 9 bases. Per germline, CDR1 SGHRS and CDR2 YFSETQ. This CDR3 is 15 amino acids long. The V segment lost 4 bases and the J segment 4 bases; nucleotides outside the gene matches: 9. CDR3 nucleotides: TGCGCCAGCAGCCCGGCCGGGACAGGGAATTACGAGCAGTACTTC. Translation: CASSPAGTGNYEQYF.

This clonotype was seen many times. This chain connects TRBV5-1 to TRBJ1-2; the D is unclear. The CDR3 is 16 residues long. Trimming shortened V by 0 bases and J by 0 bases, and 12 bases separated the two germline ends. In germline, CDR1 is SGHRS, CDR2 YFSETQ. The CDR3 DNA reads TGCGCCAGCAGCTTGGGCCCCGGGAGGTCTAACTATGGCTACACCTTC. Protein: CASSLGPGRSNYGYTF.

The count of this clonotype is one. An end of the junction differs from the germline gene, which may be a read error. The CDR3 is CVWWLNTEAFF. The CDR3, as DNA: TGTGTCTGGTGGCTGAACACTGAAGCTTTCTTT. The chain uses TRBV30 and TRBJ1-1, with D uncertain. Germline V gives CDR1 GTSNPN, CDR2 SVGIG (reference sequence). The CDR3 has 11 residues.

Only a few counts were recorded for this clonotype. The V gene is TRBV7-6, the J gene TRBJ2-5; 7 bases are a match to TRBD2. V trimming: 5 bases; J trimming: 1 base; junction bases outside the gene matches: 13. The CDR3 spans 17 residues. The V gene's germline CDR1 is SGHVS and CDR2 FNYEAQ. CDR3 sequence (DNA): TGTGCCAGCAGCCCACATCCTAGCGGCGCGCCCCAAGAGACCCAGTACTTC. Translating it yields CASSPHPSGAPQETQYF.

Here the CDR3 reads CASSRGLAGHNEQFF. Here the CDR3 DNA reads TGTGCCAGCAGCCGAGGACTAGCTGGGCACAATGAGCAGTTCTTC. The gene calls are TRBV3-1 and TRBJ2-1; TRBD2 matches 8 bases. The germline V gene has CDR1 LGHDT and CDR2 YNNKEL (reference sequence). J gave up 5 bases and V 4 bases, and 7 bases lay outside the gene matches. The CDR3 is made up of 15 amino acids.

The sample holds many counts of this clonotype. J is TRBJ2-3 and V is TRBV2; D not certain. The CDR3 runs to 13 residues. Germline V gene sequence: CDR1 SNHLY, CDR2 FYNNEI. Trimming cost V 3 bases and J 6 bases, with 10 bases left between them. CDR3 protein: CASSDLGSDTQYF. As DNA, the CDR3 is TGTGCCAGCAGTGATTTGGGGTCGGATACGCAGTATTTT.

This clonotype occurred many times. The CDR3 coding sequence is TGTGCCAGCAGCTCCAGGACAGGGAGGAACACTGAAGCTTTCTTT. Residues: CASSSRTGRNTEAFF. This sequence joins TRBV11-1 and TRBJ1-1, with 8 nucleotides matching TRBD1. Germline CDR1 SGHAT, CDR2 FQDESV (reference sequence). The CDR3 is made up of 15 amino acids. The ends lost 4 bases at V and 1 base at J; junction bases unmatched: 5.